This T cell receptor (beta chain) came from a study of Graves' ophthalmopathy and Graves' hyperthyroidism. Study findings and constraints: At about 69% sensitivity and 72.22% specificity, the model predicted progression of the ophthalmopathy.

This clonotype was detected ten times or more. Its antigen is still unknown. One end of the junction is discordant with germline, which a read error may explain. The CDR3 has 13 residues. Per germline, CDR1 KGHSH and CDR2 LQKENI. Amplified TCR beta CDR3 regions were obtained using RNA transcripts as template. First-round RT-PCR with HTBI primers preceded a second-round multiplex PCR. TCRdb processed the multiplex PCR reads anew with MiXCR; each CDR3 protein has one entry. The table includes over a million distinct CDR3 sequences, 35% to 45% detected once. The sequence derives from an adult man with Graves' hyperthyroidism. Source material: peripheral blood or thyroid tissue (not recorded which). The chain joins TRBV18 to TRBJ1-5; D gene uncertain. CDR3 bases: TGCGCCAGCAGTCCGGGTCGGGATCAGCCCCAGCATTTT. Protein: CASSPGRDQPQHF.